This entry lists 19 T cell receptor beta chains sequenced from one sample in a study of cytomegalovirus exposure and HLA in healthy donors. Amplification used 60 Vbeta primers and 13 Jbeta primers. Sequenced by immunoSEQ multiplex PCR; TCRdb stores in-frame clones only, minus some. The top ten clones hold 2.1% of a sample with 75,000 to 95,000 clones, approximately 88% of them seen once. Sequenced: PBMCs. Source of these receptors: a man between 18 and 29 years old in good health and CMV-seronegative.

The chain uses TRBV5-1 and TRBJ2-7; 9 bases match TRBD2. J gave up 7 bases and V 5 bases, and 13 bases lay outside the gene matches. Germline V lookup: CDR1 SGHRS, CDR2 YFSETQ. The CDR3 runs 15 residues. The CDR3 nucleotides read TGCGCCAGCAGGCCCATTCTAGCGGGAAGTTGGGAGCAGTACTTC. Translation gives CASRPILAGSWEQYF.

V is TRBV5-1 and J is TRBJ2-2; TRBD1 matches 9 bases. With 3 bases clipped from V and 6 bases from J, the junction kept 12 bases outside the gene matches. Germline V gene lookup returns CDR1 SGHRS and CDR2 YFSETQ. This CDR3 spans 17 amino acids. DNA for the CDR3: TGCGCCAGCAGCTCGGCACCGGGACAGGGTGTAGCCGGGGAGCTGTTTTTT. It codes for CASSSAPGQGVAGELFF.

The rearrangement uses TRBV18 and TRBJ1-4, with D possibly TRBD1 on 5 matching bases. In germline, CDR1 is KGHSH, CDR2 LQKENI. CDR3 size: 13 residues. V dropped 5 bases and J dropped 8 bases, with 12 bases sitting between them. The CDR3 DNA follows: TGTGCCAGCTCAGTACGGGACTGGGAAAAACTGTTTTTT. Protein sequence: CASSVRDWEKLFF.

This chain joins TRBV5-8 and TRBJ2-3; D possibly corresponds to TRBD2 (6 bases). Germline V CDR1 and CDR2: SGHTS, YDEGEE. Trimming pared 1 base from V and 2 bases from J, leaving 11 bases between. The CDR3 loop spans 15 amino acids. The DNA of the CDR3 is TGTGCCAGCAGCTTGAAGCGACTAGTCACAGATACGCAGTATTTT. It is translated as CASSLKRLVTDTQYF. The full variable domain, its missing parts supplied by reference TRBV5-8 and TRBJ2-3, is EAGVTQSPTHLIKTRGQQATLRCSPISGHTSVYWYQQALGLGLQFLLWYDEGEERNRGNFPPRFSGRQFPNYSSELNVNALELEDSALYLCASSLKRLVTDTQYFGPGTRLTVL.

Here the CDR3 reads CASSPGQGAGVKETQYF. The CDR3, as DNA: TGCGCCAGCAGCCCGGGACAGGGGGCCGGGGTTAAGGAGACCCAGTACTTC. J is TRBJ2-5 and V is TRBV4-1, with 12 bases matching TRBD1. This CDR3 comprises 17 residues. V lost 4 bases and J lost 5; bases outside the gene matches: 11. Germline-derived CDR1 and CDR2 are MGHRA and YSYEKL.

The CDR3 spells CASSTQRAEDYEQYF. In nucleotides, the CDR3 is TGTGCCAGCAGCACACAGAGGGCAGAAGACTACGAGCAGTACTTC. The V gene is TRBV5-4, the J gene TRBJ2-7; weak D call: TRBD2 (5 bases). Germline values: CDR1 SGHNT, CDR2 YYREEE (reference sequence). This CDR3 comprises 15 residues. V lost 4 bases and J lost 3, with 17 bases in between.

The chain carries TRBV7-9 and TRBJ1-1; D call uncertain. This CDR3 contains 15 residues. CDR1 and CDR2 from the germline V gene are SEHNR and FQNEAQ (reference sequence). V lost 5 bases, J lost 1 base, and 14 bases lay in between. The CDR3 spells CASSLREVTNTEAFF. For the CDR3, the DNA is TGTGCCAGCAGCCTAAGAGAGGTCACGAACACTGAAGCTTTCTTT. The variable domain in full, with the rest retrieved from reference TRBV7-9 and TRBJ1-1, is DTGVSQNPRHKITKRGQNVTFRCDPISEHNRLYWYRQTLGQGPEFLTYFQNEAQLEKSRLLSDRFSAERPKGSFSTLEIQRTEQGDSAMYLCASSLREVTNTEAFFGQGTRLTVV.

This chain links TRBV27 with TRBJ2-1, with 12 bases fitting TRBD2. The CDR3 covers 15 residues. The V and J ends lost 5 bases and 7 bases, in that order; junction bases with no gene match: 6. In germline, CDR1 is MNHEY, CDR2 SMNVEV (reference sequence). The chain's CDR3 is CASSRLAGAVNEQFF. The CDR3 nucleotides are TGTGCCAGCAGTCGACTAGCGGGAGCTGTGAATGAGCAGTTCTTC.

The count of this clone is one. The chain links TRBV5-1 to TRBJ2-7; TRBD1 matches 7 bases. V lost 3 bases, J lost 2 bases, and 5 bases stayed unmatched. This CDR3 is 14 amino acids long. Germline CDR1 is SGHRS and CDR2 is YFSETQ. The CDR3 DNA follows: TGCGCCAGCAGCTACGGACAGGCGACCTACGAGCAGTACTTC. This encodes CASSYGQATYEQYF. The full variable domain, in which reference TRBV5-1 and TRBJ2-7 provide the parts outside the CDR3, is KAGVTQTPRYLIKTRGQQVTLSCSPISGHRSVSWYQQTPGQGLQFLFEYFSETQRNKGNFPGRFSGRQFSNSRSEMNVSTLELGDSALYLCASSYGQATYEQYFGPGTRLTVT.

The chain uses TRBV5-1 and TRBJ1-5; D gene ambiguous. This CDR3 is built from 16 residues. The V gene's germline CDR1 is SGHRS and CDR2 YFSETQ. Trimming took off 1 base at V and 0 bases at J, with 11 bases between the two ends. The CDR3 sequence: CASSLSGESSNQPQHF. The CDR3 nucleotides are TGCGCCAGCAGCTTGTCGGGAGAGTCTAGCAATCAGCCCCAGCATTTT.

This clone has more than one count but fewer than ten. The chain's CDR3 is CASSETQREMTDTQYF. The CDR3 bases are TGTGCCAGCAGCGAAACTCAGCGGGAGATGACAGATACGCAGTATTTT. The rearrangement links TRBV11-2 to TRBJ2-3, with 8 bases identical to TRBD2. CDR1 SGHAT and CDR2 FQNNGV come from the germline V gene. The V and J ends lost 5 bases and 3 bases, in that order; junction bases with no gene match: 10. The CDR3 sequence is 16 residues long.

In this sample, this clone turned up once. This sequence joins TRBV11-2 and TRBJ1-2; D is possibly TRBD1 (6 bases). CDR3 size: 14 residues. V lost 0 bases and J 4 bases, leaving 9 bases between the germline ends. Germline V lookup: CDR1 SGHAT, CDR2 FQNNGV. CDR3: CASSLDGQPYGYTF. The CDR3 DNA is TGTGCCAGCAGCTTAGATGGACAGCCCTATGGCTACACCTTC.

This clone was picked up a small number of times. This sequence joins TRBV4-1 and TRBJ1-1; 7 bases match TRBD1. The CDR3 has 16 residues. Unmatched junction bases numbered 6, after V lost 1 base and J lost 1 base. Germline V lookup: CDR1 MGHRA, CDR2 YSYEKL. The CDR3: CASSQGDREKNTEAFF. Here the CDR3 DNA reads TGCGCCAGCAGCCAAGGAGACAGGGAAAAGAACACTGAAGCTTTCTTT.

The rearrangement links TRBV6-5 to TRBJ2-7; 7 bases are a match to TRBD1. The CDR3 covers 14 residues. The J segment lost 2 bases and the V segment lost 2 bases, leaving 3 bases of the junction unmatched. Germline assignment: CDR1 MNHEY and CDR2 SVGAGI. CDR3 residues: CASSYRDRPYEQYF. The CDR3 coding sequence is TGTGCCAGCAGTTACCGGGACAGACCCTACGAGCAGTACTTC.

The CDR3 DNA reads TGTGCCAGCAGACAACAAGGGACAGATTCTAACTATGGCTACACCTTC. Encoded protein: CASRQQGTDSNYGYTF. The V gene is TRBV27, the J gene TRBJ1-2, with 7 bases that match TRBD1. Unmatched junction bases numbered 10, after V lost 6 bases and J lost 0 bases. There are 16 residues in the CDR3. The V gene's germline CDR1 is MNHEY and CDR2 SMNVEV (reference sequence).

This sequence joins TRBV28 and TRBJ1-2, with 7 bases matching TRBD1. The CDR3 loop spans 14 amino acids. CDR1 is MDHEN, CDR2 SYDVKM, per germline. J lost 5 bases, V lost 6 bases, and 9 bases had no gene match. The CDR3 is CASRGSGTAYGYTF. For the CDR3, the DNA is TGTGCCAGCAGGGGATCCGGGACAGCTTATGGCTACACCTTC.

The rearrangement links TRBV6-5 to TRBJ1-2; D is unresolved. In germline, CDR1 is MNHEY, CDR2 SVGAGI. Trimming pared 0 bases from V and 8 bases from J, leaving 10 bases between. The CDR3 contains 13 residues. CDR3 DNA: TGTGCCAGCAGTTACTCGCGGGCACGGGGCTACACCTTC. This translates into CASSYSRARGYTF.

The chain uses TRBV7-8 and TRBJ2-2, with D possibly matching TRBD1 (5 bases). Trimming left V 4 bases short and J 5 bases short, with 11 bases between. CDR3 size: 14 residues. Germline assignment: CDR1 SGHVS and CDR2 FQNEAQ. CDR3 nucleotide sequence: TGTGCCAGCAGCTGGGGCGCAGGAACCGGGGAGCTGTTTTTT. Amino acid sequence: CASSWGAGTGELFF. Looking up the rest from reference TRBV7-8 and TRBJ2-2 gives the full variable domain: GAGVSQSPRYKVAKRGQDVALRCDPISGHVSLFWYQQALGQGPEFLTYFQNEAQLDKSGLPSDRFFAERPEGSVSTLKIQRTQQEDSAVYLCASSWGAGTGELFFGEGSRLTVL.

The rearrangement joins TRBV12-5 to TRBJ2-2, with TRBD2 matching 12 bases. Unmatched junction bases numbered 4, after V lost 0 bases and J lost 5 bases. This CDR3 is built from 17 residues. Germline V gene lookup returns CDR1 LGHNT and CDR2 FRNRAP. The CDR3 region has the DNA TGTGCTAGTGGTTTGGTACTAGCGGGAGGAAGGACCGGGGAGCTGTTTTTT. This encodes CASGLVLAGGRTGELFF.